A selection of T cell receptor beta chains follows, all from one sample in a study of blood T cells in healthy people across ages. Via MiXCR, TCRdb re-called the 5' RACE reads, giving one row per CDR3 protein. The sample holds 1.5 million to 2 million distinct CDR3 sequences, 28% seen once. The sequencing input was blood. The receptors were sampled from a woman younger than 45 in good health. CDR3s include the opening cysteine and the closing phenylalanine or tryptophan. The order of the fields is D gene, J gene, clone size, CDR3 length, V gene, CDR3 protein, CDR3 DNA. The D gene is left open where the match is weak. Clone size is stated in some rows and not others, as once, few, many or a class when expanded.

.,TRBJ2-4,few,15,TRBV7-2,CASSPAGQGLNIQYF,TGTGCCAGCAGCCCCGCGGGGCAGGGCTTAAACATTCAGTACTTC
.,TRBJ1-1,.,13,TRBV10-3,CAISEGWNTEAFF,TGTGCCATCAGTGAGGGGTGGAACACTGAAGCTTTCTTT
TRBD1,TRBJ2-7,many,17,TRBV6-1,CASSPPYRDRSSYEQYF,TGTGCCAGCAGTCCTCCCTATAGGGACAGGAGCTCCTACGAGCAGTACTTC
TRBD1,TRBJ2-5,few,15,TRBV20-1,CSAPGQGAKWETQYF,TGCAGTGCCCCGGGACAGGGGGCAAAGTGGGAGACCCAGTACTTC
TRBD2,TRBJ2-1,few,15,TRBV5-1,CASSLTSGGGYEQFF,TGCGCCAGCAGCCTGACTAGCGGGGGCGGCTATGAGCAGTTCTTC
TRBD2,TRBJ2-1,.,16,TRBV27,CASSLLGTSGRNEQFF,TGTGCCAGCAGTTTACTAGGGACTAGCGGGAGAAATGAGCAGTTCTTC
TRBD1,TRBJ1-4,.,16,TRBV30,CAWSGPGGTTNEKLFF,TGTGCCTGGAGTGGGCCAGGGGGTACAACTAATGAAAAACTGTTTTTT
TRBD1,TRBJ2-2,.,13,TRBV6-2/TRBV6-3,CAIRTGNTGELFF,TGTGCCATCAGGACAGGAAACACCGGGGAGCTGTTTTTT
.,TRBJ2-7,.,13,TRBV12-3/TRBV12-4,CASSFGLWETRYF,TGTGCCAGCAGTTTCGGACTCTGGGAGACCCGGTACTTC
TRBD1,TRBJ2-7,few,14,TRBV29-1,CSVRQGPSYYEQYF,TGCAGCGTGCGACAGGGGCCTTCCTACTACGAGCAGTACTTC
.,TRBJ1-5,.,14,TRBV12-3/TRBV12-4,CASSYNRANQPQHF,TGTGCCAGCAGCTATAACAGGGCCAATCAGCCCCAGCATTTT
TRBD1,TRBJ1-5,.,14,TRBV5-1,CASSYGTANQPQHF,TGCGCCAGCAGCTATGGGACAGCGAATCAGCCCCAGCATTTT
TRBD1,TRBJ1-2,.,17,TRBV12-3/TRBV12-4,CASSAGGVIQGNYGYTF,TGTGCCAGCAGTGCAGGGGGGGTTATACAGGGTAACTATGGCTACACCTTC
TRBD1,TRBJ1-5,.,15,TRBV7-2,CASSLDRDSYEPQHF,TGTGCCAGCAGCTTAGACCGGGACAGCTATGAGCCCCAGCATTTT